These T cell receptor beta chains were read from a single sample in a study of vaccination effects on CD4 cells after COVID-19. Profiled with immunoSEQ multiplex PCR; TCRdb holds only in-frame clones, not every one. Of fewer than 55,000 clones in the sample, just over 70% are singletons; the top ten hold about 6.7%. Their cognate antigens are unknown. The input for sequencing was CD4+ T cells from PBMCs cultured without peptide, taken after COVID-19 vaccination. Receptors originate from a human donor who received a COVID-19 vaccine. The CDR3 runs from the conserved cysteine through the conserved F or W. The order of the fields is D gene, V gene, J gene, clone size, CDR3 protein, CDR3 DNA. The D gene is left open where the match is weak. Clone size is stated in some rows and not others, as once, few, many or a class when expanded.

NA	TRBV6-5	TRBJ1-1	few	CASSYVGARMNTEAFF	TGTGCCAGCAGTTACGTGGGGGCCAGGATGAACACTGAAGCTTTCTTT
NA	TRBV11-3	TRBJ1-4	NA	CASSLKHYPTNEKLFF	TGTGCCAGCAGCTTAAAACACTATCCAACTAATGAAAAACTGTTTTTT
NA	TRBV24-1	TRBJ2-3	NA	CATSGTDTQYF	TGTGCCACCAGTGGCACAGATACGCAGTATTTT
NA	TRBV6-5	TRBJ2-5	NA	CASSHGENTETQYF	TGTGCCAGCAGCCACGGGGAAAATACGGAGACCCAGTACTTC
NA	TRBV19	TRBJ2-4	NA	CASSFAKNIQYF	TGTGCCAGTAGTTTCGCCAAAAACATTCAGTACTTC
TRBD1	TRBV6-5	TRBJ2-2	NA	CASRRDRGTGELFF	TGTGCCAGCAGGAGGGACAGGGGCACCGGGGAGCTGTTTTTT
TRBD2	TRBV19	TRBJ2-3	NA	CASTVLAGGLDTQYF	TGTGCCAGTACCGTACTAGCGGGGGGCCTAGATACGCAGTATTTT
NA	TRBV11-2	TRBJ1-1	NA	CASSLEGAQDWGNEAFF	TGTGCCAGCAGCTTAGAAGGGGCTCAGGATTGGGGCAATGAAGCTTTCTTT
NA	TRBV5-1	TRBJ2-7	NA	CASSLTGWDSYEQYF	TGCGCCAGCAGCTTGACGGGGTGGGACTCCTACGAGCAGTACTTC
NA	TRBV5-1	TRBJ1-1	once	CASSWVRGTMNTEAFF	TGCGCCAGCAGCTGGGTACGGGGGACTATGAACACTGAAGCTTTCTTT
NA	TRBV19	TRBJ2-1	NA	CASSMRRDLALPYNEQFF	TGTGCCAGTAGTATGAGGAGGGACCTAGCACTCCCCTACAATGAGCAGTTCTTC
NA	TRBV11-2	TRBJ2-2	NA	CASSLTRPGELFF	TGTGCCAGCAGCTTAACCCGCCCCGGGGAGCTGTTTTTT
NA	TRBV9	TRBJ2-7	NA	CASSPRSRDPRYF	TGTGCCAGCAGCCCTAGGTCGCGGGACCCTCGGTACTTC
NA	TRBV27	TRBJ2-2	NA	CASMGRSNTGELFF	TGTGCCAGCATGGGACGTTCGAACACCGGGGAGCTGTTTTTT
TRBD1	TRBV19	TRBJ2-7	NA	CASSIEQGAFYEQYF	TGTGCCAGTAGTATCGAACAGGGGGCTTTTTACGAGCAGTACTTC
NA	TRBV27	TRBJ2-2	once	CASRNTNTGELFF	TGTGCCAGCAGGAACACAAATACCGGGGAGCTGTTTTTT
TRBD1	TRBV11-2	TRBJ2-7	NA	CASSLNPPGQGVLEQYF	TGTGCCAGCAGCTTAAACCCCCCCGGACAGGGAGTTCTAGAGCAGTACTTC
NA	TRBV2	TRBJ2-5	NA	CASSEFGETQYF	TGTGCCAGCAGTGAATTCGGAGAGACCCAGTACTTC
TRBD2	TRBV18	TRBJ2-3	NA	CASSPPLAGTDTQYF	TGTGCCAGCTCACCACCGCTAGCGGGGACAGATACGCAGTATTTT
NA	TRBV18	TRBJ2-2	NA	CASSPPGARANTGELFF	TGTGCCAGCTCACCCCCGGGAGCAAGGGCAAACACCGGGGAGCTGTTTTTT
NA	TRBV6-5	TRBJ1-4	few	CASARGWTNEKLFF	TGTGCCAGCGCCAGGGGTTGGACTAATGAAAAACTGTTTTTT
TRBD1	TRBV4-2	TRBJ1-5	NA	CASSHPGQGGDQPQHF	TGTGCCAGCAGCCACCCGGGACAGGGAGGAGATCAGCCCCAGCATTTT
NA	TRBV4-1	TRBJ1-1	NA	CASSLLAGGNTEAFF	TGCGCCAGCAGCCTGTTGGCAGGTGGGAACACTGAAGCTTTCTTT
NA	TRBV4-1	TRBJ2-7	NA	CASSQDFRTAAYEQYF	TGCGCCAGCAGCCAAGATTTTCGGACAGCAGCCTACGAGCAGTACTTC
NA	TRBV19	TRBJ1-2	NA	CASEAGANYGYTF	TGTGCCAGTGAGGCAGGTGCTAACTATGGCTACACCTTC
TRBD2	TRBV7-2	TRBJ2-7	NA	CASSLSLAAYEQYF	TGTGCCAGCAGCTTAAGCCTAGCGGCCTACGAGCAGTACTTC
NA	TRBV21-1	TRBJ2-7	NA	CASSALREGGWLLKGYF	TGTGCCAGCAGCGCACTTCGTGAGGGTGGGTGGCTCCTAAAGGGGTACTTC
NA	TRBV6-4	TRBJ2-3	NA	CASSDCLAMTDTQYF	TGTGCCAGCAGTGACTGCCTAGCAATGACAGATACGCAGTATTTT
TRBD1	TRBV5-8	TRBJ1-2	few	CASSLTGVGGYTF	TGTGCCAGCAGCTTGACAGGGGTGGGAGGCTACACCTTC
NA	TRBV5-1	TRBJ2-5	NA	CASSLDRKETQYF	TGCGCCAGCAGCTTGGATCGAAAAGAGACCCAGTACTTC
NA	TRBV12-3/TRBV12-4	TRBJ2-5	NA	CASSFRGVETQYF	TGTGCCAGCAGTTTTAGGGGAGTAGAGACCCAGTACTTC
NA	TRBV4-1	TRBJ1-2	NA	CASSQVGQVRQTDYGYTF	TGCGCCAGCAGCCAAGTCGGTCAGGTTCGGCAGACAGACTATGGCTACACCTTC
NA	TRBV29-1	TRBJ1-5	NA	CSVVYPGLNSNQPQHF	TGCAGCGTCGTCTACCCGGGACTCAATAGCAATCAGCCCCAGCATTTT
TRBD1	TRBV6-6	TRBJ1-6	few	CASRQGAQNSPLHF	TGTGCCAGCAGGCAGGGGGCGCAAAATTCACCCCTCCACTTT
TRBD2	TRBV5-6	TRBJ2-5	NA	CASSSGLAETQYF	TGTGCCAGCAGCTCCGGACTAGCGGAGACCCAGTACTTC
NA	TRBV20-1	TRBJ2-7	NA	CSDSPSDSYEQYF	TGCAGTGATAGTCCCAGCGACTCCTACGAGCAGTACTTC
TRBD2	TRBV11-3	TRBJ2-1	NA	CASSTGLAGATQFF	TGTGCCAGCAGCACCGGACTAGCGGGGGCGACGCAGTTCTTC
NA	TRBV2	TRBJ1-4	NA	CASREGRGNEKLFF	TGTGCCAGCAGGGAGGGGAGGGGGAATGAAAAACTGTTTTTT
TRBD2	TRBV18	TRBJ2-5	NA	CASSPGGSLRETQYF	TGTGCCAGCTCACCCGGCGGGAGCCTCCGAGAGACCCAGTACTTC
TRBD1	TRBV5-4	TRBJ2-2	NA	CASSPTGDTGELFF	TGTGCCAGCAGCCCTACAGGGGACACCGGGGAGCTGTTTTTT
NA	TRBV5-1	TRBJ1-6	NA	CASSLSIFVVADKNSPLHF	TGCGCCAGCAGCTTGTCCATCTTCGTTGTCGCAGACAAAAATTCACCCCTCCACTTT
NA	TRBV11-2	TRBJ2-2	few	CASSLGSGVVAGELFF	TGTGCCAGCAGCTTAGGGTCAGGGGTAGTAGCCGGGGAGCTGTTTTTT
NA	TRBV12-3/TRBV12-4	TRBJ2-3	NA	CASSQRYTQYF	TGTGCCAGCAGCCAAAGATATACGCAGTATTTT
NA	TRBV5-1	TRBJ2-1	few	CASSLGGSSSYNEQFF	TGCGCCAGCAGCTTGGGGGGGTCCAGCTCCTACAATGAGCAGTTCTTC
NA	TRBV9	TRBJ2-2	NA	CASSVANLGELFF	TGTGCCAGCAGCGTAGCGAATTTGGGGGAGCTGTTTTTT
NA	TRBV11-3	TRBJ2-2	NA	CASSTGTSKTGELFF	TGTGCCAGCAGCACCGGGACCTCTAAAACCGGGGAGCTGTTTTTT
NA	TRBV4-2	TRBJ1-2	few	CASSPSQGKGLGGYTF	TGTGCCAGCAGCCCCAGTCAGGGGAAGGGGCTAGGCGGCTACACCTTC
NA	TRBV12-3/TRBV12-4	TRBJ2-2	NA	CASQSLQAGELFF	TGTGCCAGCCAATCGCTACAGGCCGGGGAGCTGTTTTTT